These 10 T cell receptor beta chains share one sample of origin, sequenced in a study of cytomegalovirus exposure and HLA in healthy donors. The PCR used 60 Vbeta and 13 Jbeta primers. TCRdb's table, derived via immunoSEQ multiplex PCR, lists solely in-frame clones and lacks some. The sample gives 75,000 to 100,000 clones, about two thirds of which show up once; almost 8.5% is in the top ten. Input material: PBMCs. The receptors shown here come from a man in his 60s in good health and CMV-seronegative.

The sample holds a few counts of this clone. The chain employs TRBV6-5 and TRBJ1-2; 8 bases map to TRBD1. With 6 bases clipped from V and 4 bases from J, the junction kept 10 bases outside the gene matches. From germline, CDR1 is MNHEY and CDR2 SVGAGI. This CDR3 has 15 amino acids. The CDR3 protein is CASRVTDRGAYGYTF. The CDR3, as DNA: TGTGCCAGCAGAGTTACAGACAGGGGAGCCTATGGCTACACCTTC.

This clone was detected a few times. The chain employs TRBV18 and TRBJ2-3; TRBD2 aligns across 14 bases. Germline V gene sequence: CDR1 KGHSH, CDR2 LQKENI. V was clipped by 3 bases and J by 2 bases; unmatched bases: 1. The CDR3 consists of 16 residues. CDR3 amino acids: CASSPGLAGATDTQYF. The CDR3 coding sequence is TGTGCCAGCTCACCGGGACTAGCGGGGGCCACAGATACGCAGTATTTT.

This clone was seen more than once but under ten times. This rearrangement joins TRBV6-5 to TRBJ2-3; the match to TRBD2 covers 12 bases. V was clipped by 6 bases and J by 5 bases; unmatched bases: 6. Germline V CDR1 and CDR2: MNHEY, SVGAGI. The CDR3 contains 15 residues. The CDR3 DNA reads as TGTGCCAGCAGGCCTAGCGGGGGGGCGAAAGATACGCAGTATTTT. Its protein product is CASRPSGGAKDTQYF.

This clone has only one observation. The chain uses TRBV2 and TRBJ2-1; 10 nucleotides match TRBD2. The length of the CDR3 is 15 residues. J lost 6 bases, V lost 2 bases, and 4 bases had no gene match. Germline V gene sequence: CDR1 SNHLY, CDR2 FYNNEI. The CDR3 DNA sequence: TGTGCCAGCAGTGAACTAGCGGGAGTAATCAATGAGCAGTTCTTC. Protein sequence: CASSELAGVINEQFF.

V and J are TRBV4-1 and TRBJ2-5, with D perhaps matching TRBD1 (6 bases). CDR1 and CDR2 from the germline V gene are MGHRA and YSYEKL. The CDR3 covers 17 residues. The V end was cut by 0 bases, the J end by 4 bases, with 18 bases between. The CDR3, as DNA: TGCGCCAGCAGCCAAGAGGCAGGGGCAGGGAGACCAGAGACCCAGTACTTC. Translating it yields CASSQEAGAGRPETQYF.

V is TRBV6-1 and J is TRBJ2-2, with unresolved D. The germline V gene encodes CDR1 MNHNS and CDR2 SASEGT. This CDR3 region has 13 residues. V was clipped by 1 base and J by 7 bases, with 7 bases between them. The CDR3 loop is CASSEGLDGELFF. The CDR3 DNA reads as TGTGCCAGCAGTGAAGGACTGGACGGGGAGCTGTTTTTT.

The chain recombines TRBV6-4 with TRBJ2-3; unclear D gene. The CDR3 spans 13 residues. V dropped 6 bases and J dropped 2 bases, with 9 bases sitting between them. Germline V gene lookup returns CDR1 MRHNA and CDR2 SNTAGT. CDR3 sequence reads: CASREQLTDTQYF. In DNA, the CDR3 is TGTGCCAGCAGGGAACAGCTCACAGATACGCAGTATTTT.

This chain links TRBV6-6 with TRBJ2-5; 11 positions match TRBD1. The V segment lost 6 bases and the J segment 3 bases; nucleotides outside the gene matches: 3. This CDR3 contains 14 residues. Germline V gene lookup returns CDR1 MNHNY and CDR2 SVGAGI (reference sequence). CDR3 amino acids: CASRGGQGEETQYF. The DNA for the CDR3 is TGTGCCAGCAGGGGGGGACAGGGGGAAGAGACCCAGTACTTC.

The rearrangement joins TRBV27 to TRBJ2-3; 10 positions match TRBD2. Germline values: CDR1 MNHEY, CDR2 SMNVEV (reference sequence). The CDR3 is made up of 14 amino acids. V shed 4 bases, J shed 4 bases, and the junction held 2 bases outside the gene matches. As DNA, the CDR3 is TGTGCCAGCAGTTCCGGACTAGCGGCAGATACGCAGTATTTT. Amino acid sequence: CASSSGLAADTQYF.

The chain's CDR3 is CASSLSTGVYNSPLHF. In nucleotides, the CDR3 is TGTGCCAGCAGCTTATCAACAGGGGTATATAATTCACCCCTCCACTTT. The chain uses TRBV11-2 and TRBJ1-6, with 7 bases lining up with TRBD1. This CDR3 region has 16 residues. Germline-derived CDR1 and CDR2 are SGHAT and FQNNGV. V dropped 2 bases and J dropped 4; count of bases not matched to a gene: 5.